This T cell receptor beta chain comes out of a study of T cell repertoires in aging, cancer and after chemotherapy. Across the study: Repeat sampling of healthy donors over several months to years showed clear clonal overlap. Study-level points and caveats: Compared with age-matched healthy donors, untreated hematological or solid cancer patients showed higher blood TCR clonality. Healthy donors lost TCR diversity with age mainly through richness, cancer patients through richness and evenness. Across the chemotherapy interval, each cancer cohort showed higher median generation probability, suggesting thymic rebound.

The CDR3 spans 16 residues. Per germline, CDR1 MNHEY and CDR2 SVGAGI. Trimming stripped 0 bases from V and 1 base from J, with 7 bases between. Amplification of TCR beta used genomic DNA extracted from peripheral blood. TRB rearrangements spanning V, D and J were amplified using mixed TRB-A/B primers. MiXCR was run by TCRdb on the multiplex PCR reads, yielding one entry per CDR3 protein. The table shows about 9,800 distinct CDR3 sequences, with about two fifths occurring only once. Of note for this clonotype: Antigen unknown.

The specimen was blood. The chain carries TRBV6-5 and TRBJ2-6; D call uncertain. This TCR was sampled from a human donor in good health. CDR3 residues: CASSYSYESGANVLTF. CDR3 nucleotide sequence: TGTGCCAGCAGTTACTCGTACGAGTCTGGGGCCAACGTCCTGACTTTC.